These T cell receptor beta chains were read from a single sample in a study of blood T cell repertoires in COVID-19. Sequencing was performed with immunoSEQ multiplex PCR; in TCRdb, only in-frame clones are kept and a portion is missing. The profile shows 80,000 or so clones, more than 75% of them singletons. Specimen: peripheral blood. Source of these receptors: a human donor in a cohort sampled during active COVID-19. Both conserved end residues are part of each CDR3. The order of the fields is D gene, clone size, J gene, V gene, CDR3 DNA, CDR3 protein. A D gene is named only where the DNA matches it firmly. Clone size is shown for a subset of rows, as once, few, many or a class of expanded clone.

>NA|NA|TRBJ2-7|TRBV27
TGTGCCAGCAACAAAGCAGGACTTGGCGAGCAGTACTTC
CASNKAGLGEQYF
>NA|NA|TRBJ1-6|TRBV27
TGTGCCAGCAGTTCCTTGGGAGATTATAATTCACCCCTCCACTTT
CASSSLGDYNSPLHF
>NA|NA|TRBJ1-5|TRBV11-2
TGTGCCAGCAGCCCCACCGAGGGTGTTGGGCAGCCCCAGCATTTT
CASSPTEGVGQPQHF
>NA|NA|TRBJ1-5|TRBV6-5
TGTGCCAGCAACCAGGGGAGAAATCAGCCCCAGCATTTT
CASNQGRNQPQHF
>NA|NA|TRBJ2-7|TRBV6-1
TGTGCCAGCAGTGAAGCTAATCGGGGCGAGCAGTACTTC
CASSEANRGEQYF
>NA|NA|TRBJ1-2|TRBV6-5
TGTGCCAGCACCCAACAGGGCCCCCCCACCTTC
CASTQQGPPTF
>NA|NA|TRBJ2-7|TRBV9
TGTGCCAGCAGCGTAGCTACGTCTCCCTACGAGCAGTACTTC
CASSVATSPYEQYF
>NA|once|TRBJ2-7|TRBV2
TGTGCCAGCAGCCGTAGCGGTGGGTCCTACGAGCAGTACTTC
CASSRSGGSYEQYF
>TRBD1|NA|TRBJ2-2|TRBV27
TGTGCCAGCCAGACAGGGTATGGGGAGCTGTTTTTT
CASQTGYGELFF
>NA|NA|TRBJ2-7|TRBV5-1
TGCGCCAGCAGAACAGGTGACTCCTACGAGCAGTACTTC
CASRTGDSYEQYF
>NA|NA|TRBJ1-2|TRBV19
TGTGCCAGTAGCAGCCTGACCACGGGACACCTGGGTCTTGGCTACACCTTC
CASSSLTTGHLGLGYTF
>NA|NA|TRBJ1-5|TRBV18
TGTGCCAGCTCACAGCGGGGGCGGGATAGCAATCAGCCCCAGCATTTT
CASSQRGRDSNQPQHF
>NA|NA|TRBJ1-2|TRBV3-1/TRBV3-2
TGTGCCAGCAGGCTCATTACAGGGAGTGATGGCTACACCTTC
CASRLITGSDGYTF
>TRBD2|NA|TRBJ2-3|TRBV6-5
TGTGCCAGCAGTTACTTGGGGGGGGAGATCACAGATACGCAGTATTTT
CASSYLGGEITDTQYF
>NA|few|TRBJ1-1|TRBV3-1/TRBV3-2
TGTGCCAGCAGCCAAAAACAGGGAAACACTGAAGCTTTCTTT
CASSQKQGNTEAFF
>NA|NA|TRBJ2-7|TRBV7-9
TGTGCCAGCAGCTTAACCCGCCGGGACAACTCCTACGAGCAGTACTTC
CASSLTRRDNSYEQYF
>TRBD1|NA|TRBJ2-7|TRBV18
TGTGCCAGCTCACCTCGTGAGGGACAGGGATCGGGCGAGCAGTACTTC
CASSPREGQGSGEQYF
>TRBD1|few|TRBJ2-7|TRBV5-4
TGTGCCAGCAGCTCCGGGACAGCTTCTCCCTACGAGCAGTACTTC
CASSSGTASPYEQYF
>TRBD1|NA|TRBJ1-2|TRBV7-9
TGTGCCAGCAGCACGGACAGGGAATATGGCTACACCTTC
CASSTDREYGYTF
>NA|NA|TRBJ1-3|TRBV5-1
TGCGCCAGCAGCCGACAGGCATCGGGAAACACCATATATTTT
CASSRQASGNTIYF
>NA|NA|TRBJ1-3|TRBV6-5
TGTGCCAGCATTGCAGGGTCAGGAAACACCATATATTTT
CASIAGSGNTIYF
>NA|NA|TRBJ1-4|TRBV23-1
TGCGCCAGCAGCCACGCTATGTTTTTT
CASSHAMFF
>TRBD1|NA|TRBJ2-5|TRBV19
TGTGCCAGTCGAGACAGGGGGGGACAAGAGACCCAGTACTTC
CASRDRGGQETQYF
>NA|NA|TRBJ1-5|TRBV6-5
TGTGCCAGCAGTTACTCGAGGCAGGGCCACAATCAGCCCCAGCATTTT
CASSYSRQGHNQPQHF
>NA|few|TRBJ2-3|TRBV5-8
TGTGCCAGCAGCTTTTGGACAACCGATACGCAGTATTTT
CASSFWTTDTQYF
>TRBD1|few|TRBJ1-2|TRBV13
TGTGCCAGCAGCTTAGGCCGACCCACAGGGGGCTATGGCTACACCTTC
CASSLGRPTGGYGYTF
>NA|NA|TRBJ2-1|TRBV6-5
TGTGCCACGGGGGAGGTCGTAAATGAGCAGTTCTTC
CATGEVVNEQFF
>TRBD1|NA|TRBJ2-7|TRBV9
TGTGCCAGCAGCGTCACTGAAATTCCCGGGACAGGGGTTTACCACGAGCAGTACTTC
CASSVTEIPGTGVYHEQYF
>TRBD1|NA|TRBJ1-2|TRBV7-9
TGTGCCAGCAGCCCCGGGACAGGGGGCTACACCTTC
CASSPGTGGYTF
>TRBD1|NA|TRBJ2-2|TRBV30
TGTGCCGGCGGACAGGATTCGGTATACACCGGGGAGCTGTTTTTT
CAGGQDSVYTGELFF
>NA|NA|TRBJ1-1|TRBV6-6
TGTGCCAGCACCCCACATGGGGGCTCAGTTGGTGTAGCTTTCTTT
CASTPHGGSVGVAFF
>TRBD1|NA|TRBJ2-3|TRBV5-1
TGCGCCAGCAGTCTGGACAGGGGCCGCACAGATACGCAGTATTTT
CASSLDRGRTDTQYF
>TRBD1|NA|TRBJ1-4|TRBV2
TGTGCCAGTACAACCGGGACAGCTGAAAAACTGTTTTTT
CASTTGTAEKLFF
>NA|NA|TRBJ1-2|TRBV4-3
TGCGCCAGCAGCCGGGACACCTTCTATGGCTACACCTTC
CASSRDTFYGYTF
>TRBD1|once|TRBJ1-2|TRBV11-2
TGTGCCAGCAGGCTAACAGGGGGCGCAAATGGCTACACCTTC
CASRLTGGANGYTF
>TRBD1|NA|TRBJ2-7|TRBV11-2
TGTGCCAGCAAAGGGACAGGTCGGTACGAGCAGTACTTC
CASKGTGRYEQYF
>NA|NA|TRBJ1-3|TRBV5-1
TGCGCCAGCAACGAGGCGGGTTGGGGCTCTGGAAACACCATATATTTT
CASNEAGWGSGNTIYF
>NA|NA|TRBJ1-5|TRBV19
TGTGCCAGTAGTATAGATCTATACCCCGACAGGACTAGCAATCAGCCCCAGCATTTT
CASSIDLYPDRTSNQPQHF
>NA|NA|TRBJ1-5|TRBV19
TGTGGCCCAGGGGTCCGCGATAGCAATCAGCCCCAGCATTTT
CGPGVRDSNQPQHF
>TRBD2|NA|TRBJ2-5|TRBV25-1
TGTGCCAGCCGTACCGGGACTAAAGAGACCCAGTACTTC
CASRTGTKETQYF
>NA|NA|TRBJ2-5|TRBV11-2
TGTGCCAGCAGCTTAACGGTTATCGATGTGGAGACCCAGTACTTC
CASSLTVIDVETQYF
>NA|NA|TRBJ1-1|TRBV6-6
TGTGCCAGCAGTCCCAAGGGGAGGGGTCCGAACACTGAAGCTTTCTTT
CASSPKGRGPNTEAFF
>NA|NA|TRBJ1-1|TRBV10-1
TGCGCCATCAGAAGGGGGAAGAACACTGAAGCTTTCTTT
CAIRRGKNTEAFF
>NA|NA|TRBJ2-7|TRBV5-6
TGTGCCAGCAGCTTGGCTGGGAGGGTCAGGGGCGAGCAGTACTTC
CASSLAGRVRGEQYF
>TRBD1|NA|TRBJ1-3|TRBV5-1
TGCGCCAGCAGACCGACAGGGGCTGGAAACACCATATATTTT
CASRPTGAGNTIYF
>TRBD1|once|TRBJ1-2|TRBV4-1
TGCGCCAGCAGCCCCCGGACAGGGCAGTATGGCTACACCTTC
CASSPRTGQYGYTF
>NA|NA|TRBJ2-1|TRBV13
TGTGCCAGCAGCGAAAAACGACAGCGATTCAGGTTCTTC
CASSEKRQRFRFF
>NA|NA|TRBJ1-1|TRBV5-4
TGTGCCAGCAGCTTGCGGGTCGGCATGGACACTGAAGCTTTCTTT
CASSLRVGMDTEAFF
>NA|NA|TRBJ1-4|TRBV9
TGTGCCAGCAGCCCCCGAACTAATGAAAAACTGTTTTTT
CASSPRTNEKLFF
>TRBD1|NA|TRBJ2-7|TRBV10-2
TGCGCCAGCAAATCGGCCGGGACAGTCTCCTACGAGCAGTACTTC
CASKSAGTVSYEQYF
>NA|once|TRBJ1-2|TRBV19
TGTGCCAGTAACTCAGGGGCTTATGGCTACACCTTC
CASNSGAYGYTF
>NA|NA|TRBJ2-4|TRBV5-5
TGTGCCAGCAGCTTAGGCGGCTCCAAAAACATTCAGTACTTC
CASSLGGSKNIQYF
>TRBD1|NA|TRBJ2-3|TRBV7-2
TGTGCCAGCAGCCTCGGACAGGGTGCAGATACGCAGTATTTT
CASSLGQGADTQYF
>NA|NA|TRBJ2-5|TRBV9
TGTGCCAGCAGCGTAGGTCTGCAAGAGACCCAGTACTTC
CASSVGLQETQYF
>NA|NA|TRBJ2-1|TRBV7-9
TGTGCCAGCAGCCCACTAGCCTCCTACAATGAGCAGTTCTTC
CASSPLASYNEQFF
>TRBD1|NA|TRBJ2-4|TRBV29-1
TGCAGCGTTATTACAGGGGGAGACATTCAGTACTTC
CSVITGGDIQYF
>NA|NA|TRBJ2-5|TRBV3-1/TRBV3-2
TGTGCCAGCAGACCACAGGGCGCCGGAGAGACCCAGTACTTC
CASRPQGAGETQYF
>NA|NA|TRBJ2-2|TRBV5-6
TGTGCCAGCAGCGGGACACCTAACACCGGGGAGCTGTTTTTT
CASSGTPNTGELFF
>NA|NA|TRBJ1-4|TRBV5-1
TGCGCCAGCAGCCCCACGGGGGGCTTGGGTGAAAAACTGTTTTTT
CASSPTGGLGEKLFF
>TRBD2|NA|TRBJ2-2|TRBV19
TGTGCCAGTAGTATAAGGTTGGGAGGGGCCGGGGAGCTGTTTTTT
CASSIRLGGAGELFF